The 6 T cell receptor beta chains given below trace back to one sample, sequenced in a study of blood T cell repertoires in COVID-19. Repertoires were generated with immunoSEQ multiplex PCR, while TCRdb's copy carries only in-frame clones and drops some. Among roughly 200,000 clones listed, nearly 90% were seen once. Material for sequencing was peripheral blood. These receptors were obtained from a man aged 45-65 years with acute or convalescent COVID-19.

The V call is TRBV10-3, the J call TRBJ1-2, with TRBD1 matching 8 bases. This CDR3 contains 14 residues. Germline trimming cut 4 bases from V and 3 bases from J; bases unmatched to any gene: 4. CDR1 is ENHRY and CDR2 is SYGVKD in the germline V gene. The CDR3 protein is CAISGDRGDYGYTF. The CDR3 region has the DNA TGTGCCATCAGTGGCGACAGGGGCGACTATGGCTACACCTTC.

V is TRBV5-1 and J is TRBJ2-1; unclear D gene. V was pared by 3 bases and J by 7 bases, with 8 bases between. Germline V gene lookup returns CDR1 SGHRS and CDR2 YFSETQ. The CDR3 loop spans 12 amino acids. The CDR3 bases are TGCGCCAGCAGCTCTTCTAGAAATGAGCAGTTCTTC. Protein product: CASSSSRNEQFF.

The chain combines TRBV24-1 with TRBJ2-3; D remains unclear. This CDR3 has 14 residues. Looked up from germline, CDR1 is KGHDR and CDR2 is SFDVKD. Trimming shortened V by 4 bases and J by 2 bases, and 9 bases separated the two germline ends. CDR3 coding DNA: TGTGCCACCAGTGAGGCAGGAACCACAGATACGCAGTATTTT. It yields the protein CATSEAGTTDTQYF.

The V gene is TRBV6-2 or TRBV6-3, the J gene TRBJ2-2; D is unresolved. The length of the CDR3 is 14 residues. Germline CDR1 and CDR2: MNHEY and SVGEGT. Trimming removed 6 bases at V and 1 base at J, with 9 bases between. The CDR3 is CASSLILNTGELFF. CDR3 DNA sequence: TGTGCCAGCAGCTTAATACTGAACACCGGGGAGCTGTTTTTT.

The rearrangement uses TRBV9 and TRBJ2-7; TRBD1 aligns across 10 bases. V shed 1 base and J 3 bases; nucleotides not matched to a gene: 1. The CDR3 extends over 14 amino acids. In germline, CDR1 is SGDLS, CDR2 YYNGEE. The CDR3 region is CASSVWDRGYEQYF. The CDR3 nucleotides read TGTGCCAGCAGCGTATGGGACAGGGGCTACGAGCAGTACTTC.

The chain uses TRBV2 and TRBJ2-1, with TRBD2 as a possible D gene (5 bases). The V and J ends lost 4 bases and 4 bases respectively, with 11 bases between them. This CDR3 contains 14 residues. CDR1 is SNHLY and CDR2 is FYNNEI in the germline V gene. In DNA, the CDR3 is TGTGCCAGCAGTGCTGGACTTCATTACAATGAGCAGTTCTTC. It translates to CASSAGLHYNEQFF.